The 22 T cell receptor beta chains given below trace back to one sample, sequenced in a study of metastatic and nonmetastatic thyroid tumors. TCRdb redid the clone calls on the PCR reads using MiXCR. The sample carries 25,000 to 30,000 clones, around 15% recorded once. Each patient came to thyroid surgery without any prior treatment (of any kind). Source material: blood. These receptors all stem from a female donor with papillary thyroid cancer or a benign thyroid nodule (not recorded which). Some clones in this sample may be carry-over from other donors' samples.

This clone was seen many times. This chain uses TRBV5-4 with TRBJ2-5; 8 bases match TRBD1. In germline, CDR1 is SGHNT, CDR2 YYREEE (reference sequence). V shed 5 bases, J shed 5 bases, and the junction held 8 bases outside the gene matches. CDR3 length: 14 amino acids. The CDR3 here is CASSPGQGWETQYF. CDR3 coding DNA: TGTGCCAGCAGTCCCGGACAGGGCTGGGAGACCCAGTACTTC.

This clone was seen at least ten times. This chain links TRBV19 with TRBJ1-5, with unresolved D. From germline, CDR1 is LNHDA and CDR2 SQIVND (reference sequence). The CDR3 spans 12 residues. Trimming took off 3 bases at V and 4 bases at J, with 4 bases between the two ends. CDR3 DNA sequence: TGTGCCAGTAGTATTTTTAATCAGCCCCAGCATTTT. Encoded protein: CASSIFNQPQHF.

This clone was seen ten or more times. The V gene is TRBV11-2, the J gene TRBJ2-6, with a weak D call TRBD2 (6 bases). The CDR3 is made up of 17 amino acids. With 5 bases removed from V and 0 bases from J, the gap between germline ends came to 14 bases. Germline CDR1 is SGHAT and CDR2 is FQNNGV. The CDR3 nucleotides are TGTGCCAGCAGCCTCAGACTAGACAGCTCTGGGGCCAACGTCCTGACTTTC. It codes for CASSLRLDSSGANVLTF.

This clone came up many times. It may be a read error: a sequence one base away is much more abundant. The J gene is TRBJ1-2, the V gene TRBV19, with TRBD1 as a possible D gene (5 bases). CDR3 length equals 17 residues. Trimming removed 6 bases from V and 7 bases from J, with 27 bases in between. Germline assignment: CDR1 LNHDA and CDR2 SQIVND (reference sequence). The chain's CDR3 is CASRRSIGVETIGGYTF. The CDR3 DNA sequence: TGTGCCAGTAGAAGAAGCATAGGGGTTGAAACTATAGGTGGCTACACCTTC.

Many counts were recorded for this clone. This chain connects TRBV19 to TRBJ2-1, with 8 bases matching TRBD2. Losses at the gene ends were 2 bases for V and 0 bases for J; bases not matched to a gene: 9. Germline lookup yields CDR1 LNHDA and CDR2 SQIVND (reference sequence). This CDR3 is 18 amino acids long. The CDR3 DNA reads TGTGCCAGTAGTATACCCCGGACTAGCAGCAGCTCCTACAATGAGCAGTTCTTC. Residues: CASSIPRTSSSSYNEQFF.

This clone was detected many times. The V and J genes are TRBV6-2 or TRBV6-3 and TRBJ1-2, with 7 bases identical to TRBD1. The CDR3 is 14 residues long. The germline V gene encodes CDR1 MNHEY and CDR2 SVGEGT. The trim removed 5 bases at V and 6 bases at J, leaving 9 bases unmatched. CDR3 sequence: CASSPTGENHGYTF. The CDR3 DNA reads as TGTGCCAGCAGTCCCACAGGGGAGAACCATGGCTACACCTTC.

The table lists this clone with a few counts. Possible read error: a much larger clone is one base away. The rearrangement links TRBV6-1 to TRBJ1-2; 8 nucleotides line up with TRBD1. The CDR3 is 16 residues long. Looked up from germline, CDR1 is MNHNS and CDR2 is SASEGT. CDR3 in amino acids: CASSGYQGATNYDYTF. CDR3 sequence (DNA): TGTGCCAGCAGTGGATATCAGGGGGCAACTAACTATGACTACACCTTC.

The V call is TRBV20-1, the J call TRBJ1-1, with 8 positions matching TRBD1. With V trimmed by 5 bases and J by 7 bases, 9 bases remained unmatched. The length of the CDR3 is 13 residues. From germline, CDR1 is DFQATT and CDR2 SNEGSKA (reference sequence). The DNA of the CDR3 is TGCAGTGCTTCGACAGGGGTTCGGTATGAAGCTTTCTTT. Residues: CSASTGVRYEAFF.

The CDR3 here is CAVQGKLDGYTF. The CDR3 nucleotides read TGTGCCGTCCAGGGTAAATTAGATGGCTACACCTTC. The rearrangement links TRBV10-3 to TRBJ1-2; D possibly corresponds to TRBD1 (5 bases). V lost 11 bases to trimming and J lost 6 bases, with 16 bases between them. The CDR3 spans 12 residues. Germline V gene data show CDR1 as ENHRY and CDR2 as SYGVKD.

This clone was seen repeatedly, ten times or more. The chain employs TRBV4-2 and TRBJ2-3, with D hard to call. This CDR3 is 14 amino acids long. The germline V and J ends were trimmed by 0 bases and 5 bases, with 9 bases remaining between them. Germline values: CDR1 LGHNA, CDR2 YNFKEQ. CDR3 sequence reads: CASSQEVRQDTQYF. Here the CDR3 DNA reads TGTGCCAGCAGCCAAGAGGTGCGGCAAGATACGCAGTATTTT.

This clone has only a few counts. One end of the junction is discordant with germline, which a read error may explain. The chain recombines TRBV19 with TRBJ1-6; unclear D gene. Germline-derived CDR1 and CDR2 are LNHDA and SQIVND (reference sequence). The CDR3 runs to 14 residues. The chain's CDR3 is CVSSTARRSSPLHF. The CDR3 nucleotides are TGTGTCAGTAGTACGGCACGCAGAAGTTCACCACTCCACTTT.

This clone came up many times. Other nucleotide sequences from this sample produce the same CDR3. This chain links TRBV12-3 or TRBV12-4 with TRBJ1-5, with no clear D. V dropped 1 base and J dropped 2 bases, with 6 bases sitting between them. This CDR3 has 14 residues. The DNA for the CDR3 is TGTGCCAGCAGTTTAGGAACAGGCAATCAGCCCCAGCATTTT. Its protein is CASSLGTGNQPQHF.

The rearrangement uses TRBV20-1 and TRBJ2-7; D might be TRBD1 (8 bases). The CDR3 is made up of 15 amino acids. The germline V gene has CDR1 DFQATT and CDR2 SNEGSKA (reference sequence). Trimming stripped 1 base from V and 7 bases from J, with 20 bases between. This CDR3 reads CSARGPGYRGGEQYF. The CDR3 coding sequence is TGCAGTGCTAGAGGTCCGGGGTACAGGGGGGGAGAGCAGTACTTC.

Worth noting for this clone: Germline is not matched at one junction end, which may reflect a read error. The chain links TRBV11-1 to TRBJ1-2; D call uncertain. CDR1 and CDR2 from the germline V gene are SGHAT and FQDESV (reference sequence). There are 17 residues in the CDR3. CDR3 residues: CASSLSGVSAHNDGYTF. Here the CDR3 DNA reads TGTGCCAGCAGCTTGAGCGGGGTTTCAGCTCATAACGATGGCTACACCTTC.

The V gene is TRBV20-1, the J gene TRBJ2-7, with 9 bases that match TRBD1. This CDR3 contains 13 residues. The V segment lost 6 bases and the J segment 2 bases; nucleotides outside the gene matches: 5. Germline CDR1 and CDR2: DFQATT and SNEGSKA (reference sequence). The CDR3 DNA reads as TGCAGTGCAAGGGACAGGGAACCCTACGAGCAGTACTTC. Its protein is CSARDREPYEQYF.

The genes are TRBV5-1 and TRBJ2-3; TRBD1 might be the D (5 bases). V lost 2 bases, J lost 5 bases, and 15 bases lay in between. Germline V CDR1 and CDR2: SGHRS, YFSETQ. This CDR3 is built from 15 residues. The CDR3 sequence is CASSLGQGYGDTQYF. The DNA of the CDR3 is TGCGCCAGCAGCTTAGGGCAGGGATATGGAGATACGCAGTATTTT.

This clone was seen many times. The chain joins TRBV20-1 to TRBJ1-6; no definite D call. V was trimmed by 1 base and J by 0 bases, leaving 13 bases between them. The CDR3 is 17 residues long. Per the germline V gene, CDR1 is DFQATT and CDR2 is SNEGSKA (reference sequence). CDR3 sequence: CSARVSGMGSYNSPLHF. Written as DNA, the CDR3 is TGCAGTGCTAGAGTCTCGGGGATGGGCTCCTATAATTCACCCCTCCACTTT.

This clone appeared many times. The chain is built from TRBV20-1 and TRBJ1-5; D unclear. The V end was cut by 4 bases, the J end by 2 bases, with 21 bases between. CDR1 is DFQATT, CDR2 SNEGSKA, per germline (reference sequence). CDR3 length: 17 amino acids. The CDR3 DNA reads as TGCAGTGCTATACCCCCCCTAGGCTCCCGTCGCAATCAGCCCCAGCATTTT. Translating gives CSAIPPLGSRRNQPQHF.

This clone has more than one count but fewer than ten. The V gene is TRBV19, the J gene TRBJ1-2; TRBD1 matches at 10 bases. The J segment lost 8 bases and the V segment lost 10 bases, leaving 10 bases of the junction unmatched. Per germline, CDR1 LNHDA and CDR2 SQIVND (reference sequence). The CDR3 is 13 amino acids. As DNA, the CDR3 is TGTGCCACCCCGACCGGGACAGGGGTCGGCTACACCTTC. Translation: CATPTGTGVGYTF.

In this sample, this clone turned up many times. The rearrangement uses TRBV2 and TRBJ2-5; tentative D call: TRBD1 (6 bases). This CDR3 comprises 13 residues. V was shortened by 5 bases and J by 4 bases, with 11 bases between the two germline ends. Per the germline V gene, CDR1 is SNHLY and CDR2 is FYNNEI. CDR3 sequence: CASSPQGLETQYF. CDR3 coding DNA: TGTGCCAGCAGTCCGCAGGGGTTAGAGACCCAGTACTTC.

This chain links TRBV28 with TRBJ2-3; TRBD2 aligns across 10 bases. Germline V lookup: CDR1 MDHEN, CDR2 SYDVKM. The CDR3 extends over 14 amino acids. V dropped 9 bases and J dropped 0; count of bases not matched to a gene: 3. The CDR3 loop reads CASETSGSTDTQYF. In DNA, the CDR3 is TGTGCCAGTGAGACTAGCGGGAGCACAGATACGCAGTATTTT.

This clone occurred many times. The chain links TRBV19 to TRBJ2-2, with unresolved D. Germline-derived CDR1 and CDR2 are LNHDA and SQIVND (reference sequence). V was pared by 4 bases and J by 1 base, with 7 bases between. This CDR3 is 14 amino acids long. The CDR3 reads CASSKSKNTGELFF. The CDR3 region has the DNA TGTGCCAGTAGTAAGTCCAAGAACACCGGGGAGCTGTTTTTT.